A selection of T cell receptor beta chains follows, all from one sample in a study of T cell repertoires in cytomegalovirus infection. One entry per CDR3 protein, called by TCRdb with MiXCR from the reads. Of 200,000 to 300,000 distinct CDR3 sequences listed, approximately 9.1% were seen once; the top ten hold about 15%. Sequenced: PBMCs. Receptors were obtained from a human donor in good health (CMV status not recorded). Some clones in this sample may be carry-over from other donors' samples. Each CDR3 is given with its conserved first and last residue. A D gene is named only where the DNA matches it firmly. The size of a clone is reported for some rows only, either as once, few or many, or as a class for expanded clones.

cdr3_nt: TGTGCCAGCAGCCAAGACAGCCCCCATCAGCCCCAGCATTTT
cdr3_aa: CASSQDSPHQPQHF
v_call: TRBV6-2/TRBV6-3
j_call: TRBJ1-5
d_call: -
clone_size: many

cdr3_nt: TGTGCCAGCTCACCGCTAGCGGGGGGCTACAATGAGCAGTTCTTC
cdr3_aa: CASSPLAGGYNEQFF
v_call: TRBV18
j_call: TRBJ2-1
d_call: TRBD2
clone_size: few

cdr3_nt: TGTGCCAGCAGCTCACAGCAGGGGATGGGGTACGAGCAGTACTTC
cdr3_aa: CASSSQQGMGYEQYF
v_call: TRBV7-8
j_call: TRBJ2-7
d_call: -
clone_size: many

cdr3_nt: TGTGCCAGCAGCTTAGCGCCAGGGATTGGAAACACCATATATTTT
cdr3_aa: CASSLAPGIGNTIYF
v_call: TRBV7-2
j_call: TRBJ1-3
d_call: -
clone_size: many

cdr3_nt: TGCGCCAGCACGGAGGCTTCCGAGCAGTTCTTC
cdr3_aa: CASTEASEQFF
v_call: TRBV5-1
j_call: TRBJ2-1
d_call: -
clone_size: -

cdr3_nt: TGCGCCAGCAGCTCAACGACAGGGGGCCAGTACACTGAAGCTTTCTTT
cdr3_aa: CASSSTTGGQYTEAFF
v_call: TRBV4-3
j_call: TRBJ1-1
d_call: TRBD1
clone_size: few

cdr3_nt: TGCAGCGTACGCCCCGGACTAGCGAACACCGGGGAGCTGTTTTTT
cdr3_aa: CSVRPGLANTGELFF
v_call: TRBV29-1
j_call: TRBJ2-2
d_call: TRBD2
clone_size: -

cdr3_nt: TGTGCCAGCAGCTTAGGCCCCGGGGAGCTGTTTTTT
cdr3_aa: CASSLGPGELFF
v_call: TRBV7-2
j_call: TRBJ2-2
d_call: -
clone_size: many

cdr3_nt: TGTGCCAGCAGCCTACCCGGGACGGGTATGAACACTGAAGCTTTCTTT
cdr3_aa: CASSLPGTGMNTEAFF
v_call: TRBV11-2
j_call: TRBJ1-1
d_call: -
clone_size: few

cdr3_nt: TGTGCCAGCAGGGAAGGGACTTCTATCCCGTCGGAGACCCAGTACTTC
cdr3_aa: CASREGTSIPSETQYF
v_call: TRBV7-2
j_call: TRBJ2-5
d_call: -
clone_size: few

cdr3_nt: TGTGCCAGTAGGCGTCCCGGATCGGCTAATGAAAAACTGTTTTTT
cdr3_aa: CASRRPGSANEKLFF
v_call: TRBV19
j_call: TRBJ1-4
d_call: -
clone_size: many

cdr3_nt: TGCAGTGCTAGAGATTACGGGGGTTTGGGGGAGACCCAGTACTTC
cdr3_aa: CSARDYGGLGETQYF
v_call: TRBV20-1
j_call: TRBJ2-5
d_call: -
clone_size: -

cdr3_nt: TGCAGTGCTAGAGGACAGGGAGGTAATTCACCCCTCCACTTT
cdr3_aa: CSARGQGGNSPLHF
v_call: TRBV20-1
j_call: TRBJ1-6
d_call: TRBD1
clone_size: many

cdr3_nt: TGTGCCACCAGGTCGACAGGTACCTTAGGGGCTTTCTTT
cdr3_aa: CATRSTGTLGAFF
v_call: TRBV12-3/TRBV12-4
j_call: TRBJ1-1
d_call: -
clone_size: -

cdr3_nt: TGTGCCAGCAGCTTAGTACTCCGCGTGCAGGGGGCGTACACCGGGGAGCTGTTTTTT
cdr3_aa: CASSLVLRVQGAYTGELFF
v_call: TRBV7-2
j_call: TRBJ2-2
d_call: TRBD1
clone_size: many

cdr3_nt: TGTGCCAGCAGCCCCGGGCCTTTACCCGCAGATACGCAGTATTTT
cdr3_aa: CASSPGPLPADTQYF
v_call: TRBV7-2
j_call: TRBJ2-3
d_call: -
clone_size: many

cdr3_nt: TGTGCCAGCAGTGGGGACAGGGTCAATTCACCCCTCCACTTT
cdr3_aa: CASSGDRVNSPLHF
v_call: TRBV12-3/TRBV12-4
j_call: TRBJ1-6
d_call: TRBD1
clone_size: many

cdr3_nt: TGTGCCAGCAGCTTAGCGAACAGGGTGCGGGGGAACACTGAAGCTTTCTTT
cdr3_aa: CASSLANRVRGNTEAFF
v_call: TRBV7-9
j_call: TRBJ1-1
d_call: -
clone_size: few

cdr3_nt: TGTGCCAGCAGTTTAACAGCTTGGGGGGTAATGGACACTGAAGCTTTCTTT
cdr3_aa: CASSLTAWGVMDTEAFF
v_call: TRBV27
j_call: TRBJ1-1
d_call: -
clone_size: many

cdr3_nt: TGTGCCAGCTCACCATCGCGGGGACAGTTAAGCGGCTACACCTTC
cdr3_aa: CASSPSRGQLSGYTF
v_call: TRBV18
j_call: TRBJ1-2
d_call: TRBD1
clone_size: many

cdr3_nt: TGCAGTGCAAGCGGGCAGCGGGTTGAGTATGGCTACACCTTC
cdr3_aa: CSASGQRVEYGYTF
v_call: TRBV20-1
j_call: TRBJ1-2
d_call: -
clone_size: many

cdr3_nt: TGTGCTAGTGTTTCGAGCGGATCCTACGAGCAGTACTTC
cdr3_aa: CASVSSGSYEQYF
v_call: TRBV12-5
j_call: TRBJ2-7
d_call: -
clone_size: many

cdr3_nt: TGTGCCAGCAGCCTACGCCGACAGGGGTGGACTGAAGCTTTCTTT
cdr3_aa: CASSLRRQGWTEAFF
v_call: TRBV11-1
j_call: TRBJ1-1
d_call: TRBD1
clone_size: many

cdr3_nt: TGTGCCAGCAGCTTAATCGGACTAGCGGGAACCTACCAAGAGACCCAGTACTTC
cdr3_aa: CASSLIGLAGTYQETQYF
v_call: TRBV7-2
j_call: TRBJ2-5
d_call: TRBD2
clone_size: many

cdr3_nt: TGCAGTGCTAGAGATCATTGGTATGGCTACACCTTC
cdr3_aa: CSARDHWYGYTF
v_call: TRBV20-1
j_call: TRBJ1-2
d_call: -
clone_size: -

cdr3_nt: TGTGCCAGCAGCTCCCGACAGGGGGATTCGAGAAACATTCAGTACTTC
cdr3_aa: CASSSRQGDSRNIQYF
v_call: TRBV7-2
j_call: TRBJ2-4
d_call: TRBD1
clone_size: -

cdr3_nt: TGCGCCAGCAGCTCGGGACTAGCGGGTGGGATGTCCTACGAGCAGTACTTC
cdr3_aa: CASSSGLAGGMSYEQYF
v_call: TRBV5-1
j_call: TRBJ2-7
d_call: TRBD2
clone_size: many

cdr3_nt: TGTGCCAGCAGCTTACAGAGGGAGTACAATGAGCAGTTCTTC
cdr3_aa: CASSLQREYNEQFF
v_call: TRBV7-2
j_call: TRBJ2-1
d_call: -
clone_size: -

cdr3_nt: TGTGCCAGCAGCTTCTTAGGGACAGGGGGCGTCAGTACGCAGTATTTT
cdr3_aa: CASSFLGTGGVSTQYF
v_call: TRBV7-2
j_call: TRBJ2-3
d_call: TRBD1
clone_size: many

cdr3_nt: TGTGCCAGCAGTTTATCAGGGTCCTTACGGGGGCACGAGCAGTACTTC
cdr3_aa: CASSLSGSLRGHEQYF
v_call: TRBV28
j_call: TRBJ2-7
d_call: -
clone_size: many

cdr3_nt: TGTGCCAGCACCGGAGGGATGGATCAGCCCCAGCATTTT
cdr3_aa: CASTGGMDQPQHF
v_call: TRBV2
j_call: TRBJ1-5
d_call: -
clone_size: few

cdr3_nt: TGTGCCAGCAGCCTACAGGGCCGGAGCTACGAGCAGTACTTC
cdr3_aa: CASSLQGRSYEQYF
v_call: TRBV7-3
j_call: TRBJ2-7
d_call: -
clone_size: many